This T cell receptor (beta chain) was profiled in a study of T cell changes during pregnancy in multiple sclerosis. Produced via immunoSEQ multiplex PCR; TCRdb's table is partial and in-frame only. Of some 24,000 clones in the sample, around 86% were seen once. CDR1 and CDR2 (germline): LGHNA, YSLEER. Trimming left V 2 bases short and J 3 bases short, with 11 bases between. The CDR3 runs 15 residues. This clonotype originated in a female donor in good health, enrolled as a control in a pregnancy study. This material consisted of CD4+ T cells from peripheral blood mononuclear cells, taken in the second trimester of pregnancy. The chain carries TRBV4-3 and TRBJ2-1; D may be TRBD1 (6 bases). This chain's CDR3 is CASSQRTGNYNEQFF. The CDR3 DNA reads TGCGCCAGCAGCCAACGCACAGGGAACTACAATGAGCAGTTCTTC.